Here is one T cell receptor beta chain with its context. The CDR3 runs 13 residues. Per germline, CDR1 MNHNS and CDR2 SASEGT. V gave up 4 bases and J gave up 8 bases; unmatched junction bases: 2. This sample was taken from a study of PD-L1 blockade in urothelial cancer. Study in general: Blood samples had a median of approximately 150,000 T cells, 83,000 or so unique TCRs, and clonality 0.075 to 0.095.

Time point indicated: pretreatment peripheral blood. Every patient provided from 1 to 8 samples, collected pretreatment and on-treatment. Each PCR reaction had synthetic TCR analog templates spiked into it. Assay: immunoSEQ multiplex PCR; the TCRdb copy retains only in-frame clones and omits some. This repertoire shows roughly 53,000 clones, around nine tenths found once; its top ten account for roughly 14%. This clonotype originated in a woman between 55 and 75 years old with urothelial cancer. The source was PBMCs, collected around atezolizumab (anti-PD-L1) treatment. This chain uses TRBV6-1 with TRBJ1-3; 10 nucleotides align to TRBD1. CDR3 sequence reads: CASSVTGGHTIYF. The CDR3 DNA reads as TGTGCCAGCAGTGTGACAGGGGGCCACACCATATATTTT.